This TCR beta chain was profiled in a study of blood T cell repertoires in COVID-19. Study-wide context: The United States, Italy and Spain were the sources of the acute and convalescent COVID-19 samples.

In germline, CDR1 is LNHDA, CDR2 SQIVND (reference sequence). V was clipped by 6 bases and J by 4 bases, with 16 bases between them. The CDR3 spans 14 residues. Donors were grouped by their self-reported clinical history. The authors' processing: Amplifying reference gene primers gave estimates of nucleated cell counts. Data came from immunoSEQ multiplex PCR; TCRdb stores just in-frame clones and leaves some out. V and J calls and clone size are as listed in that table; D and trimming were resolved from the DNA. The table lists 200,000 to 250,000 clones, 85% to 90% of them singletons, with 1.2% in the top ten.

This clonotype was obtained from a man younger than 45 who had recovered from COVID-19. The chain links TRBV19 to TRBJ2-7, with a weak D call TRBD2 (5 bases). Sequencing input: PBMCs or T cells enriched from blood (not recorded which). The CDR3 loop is CASSTARGAYEQYF. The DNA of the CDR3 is TGTGCCAGTAGCACGGCACGGGGAGCTTACGAGCAGTACTTC. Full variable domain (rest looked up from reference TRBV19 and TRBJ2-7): DGGITQSPKYLFRKEGQNVTLSCEQNLNHDAMYWYRQDPGQGLRLIYYSQIVNDFQKGDIAEGYSVSREKKESFPLTVTSAQKNPTAFYLCASSTARGAYEQYFGPGTRLTVT.